A selection of T cell receptor beta chains follows, all from one sample in a study of blood T cells in healthy people across ages. Each CDR3 protein gets one entry after TCRdb re-called the 5' RACE reads with MiXCR. The table lists under 2 million distinct CDR3 sequences, roughly 32% of them singletons. Sequenced sample: blood. The receptors originated from a woman aged 25 to 39 in good health. The CDR3 runs from the conserved cysteine through the conserved F or W. Fields, in order: clone size, D gene, V gene, J gene, CDR3 protein, CDR3 DNA. The D gene is left open where the match is weak. Some rows have no size entry. The others give once, few or many, or a class for an expanded clone.

NA	TRBD2	TRBV12-3/TRBV12-4	TRBJ2-7	CASSPVLAGEYEQYF	TGTGCCAGCAGCCCCGTTCTAGCGGGAGAATACGAGCAGTACTTC
NA	NA	TRBV6-6	TRBJ2-4	CASSYGRTASYKQYF	TGTGCCAGCAGTTACGGGAGGACAGCCTCCTACAAGCAGTACTTC
few	NA	TRBV7-9	TRBJ2-2	CASSFRTGTNTGELFF	TGTGCCAGCAGCTTCCGGACGGGGACGAACACCGGGGAGCTGTTTTTT
NA	NA	TRBV15	TRBJ2-7	CATSRQDTPYEQYF	TGTGCCACCAGCAGACAGGACACCCCCTACGAGCAGTACTTC
NA	TRBD1	TRBV20-1	TRBJ2-7	CSAREGQGQGYEQYF	TGCAGTGCTAGAGAAGGACAGGGACAAGGGTACGAGCAGTACTTC
few	TRBD1	TRBV7-9	TRBJ2-7	CASSPGGGTGGRGFEQYF	TGTGCCAGCAGCCCAGGAGGAGGGACAGGGGGTAGAGGCTTCGAGCAGTACTTC
few	NA	TRBV13	TRBJ2-5	CASSLTLGEQETQYF	TGTGCCAGCAGCTTAACTCTCGGAGAGCAAGAGACCCAGTACTTC
NA	NA	TRBV9	TRBJ2-1	CASSVRNEMDEQFF	TGTGCCAGCAGCGTAAGAAACGAGATGGATGAGCAGTTCTTC
few	TRBD1	TRBV4-1	TRBJ1-1	CASSQEQGLNTEAFF	TGCGCCAGCAGCCAAGAACAGGGGCTGAACACTGAAGCTTTCTTT
few	TRBD1	TRBV27	TRBJ1-1	CASQGGLGTEAFF	TGTGCCAGCCAGGGGGGCCTGGGCACTGAAGCTTTCTTT
few	NA	TRBV27	TRBJ1-1	CASRRGRGTEAFF	TGTGCCAGCAGAAGAGGGCGCGGAACTGAAGCTTTCTTT
many	NA	TRBV12-3/TRBV12-4	TRBJ2-7	CASSTAPSYEQYF	TGTGCCAGCAGTACGGCCCCCTCCTACGAGCAGTACTTC
few	NA	TRBV7-3	TRBJ2-5	CASSSGRPGVETQYF	TGTGCCAGCAGCTCCGGGCGCCCGGGGGTAGAGACCCAGTACTTC
few	NA	TRBV9	TRBJ2-7	CASSPQPGIYEQYF	TGTGCCAGCAGCCCCCAACCAGGGATCTACGAGCAGTACTTC
NA	NA	TRBV20-1	TRBJ2-3	CSAQNFEVHTDTQYF	TGCAGTGCCCAGAACTTCGAGGTACACACAGATACGCAGTATTTT
few	NA	TRBV24-1	TRBJ1-5	CANEHSTQPQHF	TGTGCCAACGAGCACAGTACGCAGCCCCAGCATTTT
few	TRBD2	TRBV7-3	TRBJ2-3	CASSLPPRTSGNTDTQYF	TGTGCCAGCAGCTTACCCCCCAGGACTAGCGGGAACACAGATACGCAGTATTTT
few	NA	TRBV11-2	TRBJ2-1	CASSRVGNEQFF	TGTGCCAGCAGCCGAGTAGGGAATGAGCAGTTCTTC
many	TRBD2	TRBV7-2	TRBJ2-1	CASSLGLAGARNEQFF	TGCGCCAGCAGCCTCGGACTAGCGGGGGCCCGGAATGAGCAGTTCTTC
NA	NA	TRBV5-1	TRBJ1-1	CASSLDLGQGGTEAFF	TGCGCCAGCAGCTTGGATCTCGGTCAGGGCGGCACTGAAGCTTTCTTT
few	NA	TRBV7-7	TRBJ2-7	CASSPTATDGEQYF	TGTGCCAGCAGTCCCACAGCAACAGATGGCGAGCAGTACTTC
few	NA	TRBV20-1	TRBJ1-2	CSAREARGAYGYTF	TGCAGTGCTCGAGAGGCGAGGGGAGCCTATGGCTACACCTTC
NA	TRBD1	TRBV18	TRBJ1-2	CASSPLDRDGYTF	TGTGCCAGCTCACCCCTGGACAGGGACGGCTACACCTTC
NA	TRBD2	TRBV20-1	TRBJ2-1	CSAETLAGASYNKQFF	TGCAGTGCTGAAACCTTAGCGGGAGCGTCTTACAATAAGCAGTTCTTC
NA	TRBD1	TRBV9	TRBJ2-3	CARSEGQAGTDTQYF	TGTGCCCGCAGCGAAGGACAGGCCGGCACAGATACGCAGTATTTT
few	NA	TRBV9	TRBJ2-3	CASSAHSGRYTDTQYF	TGTGCCAGCAGCGCACACTCGGGACGCTACACAGATACGCAGTATTTT
NA	NA	TRBV7-7	TRBJ2-3	CASSSKAGTDTQYF	TGTGCCAGCAGCTCAAAGGCAGGCACAGATACGCAGTATTTT
few	NA	TRBV7-9	TRBJ1-4	CASSPGQFATNEKLFF	TGTGCCAGCAGCCCTGGACAGTTCGCAACTAATGAAAAACTGTTTTTT
NA	NA	TRBV28	TRBJ2-4	CASSLGSKAKNIQYF	TGTGCCAGCAGTTTAGGGTCGAAGGCCAAAAACATTCAGTACTTC
NA	NA	TRBV6-1	TRBJ1-2	CASSETAEGYTF	TGTGCCAGCAGTGAAACTGCGGAAGGCTACACCTTC
few	TRBD1	TRBV9	TRBJ2-1	CASSVGRQGYNEQFF	TGTGCCAGCAGCGTAGGGAGACAGGGCTACAATGAGCAGTTCTTC
NA	NA	TRBV9	TRBJ2-5	CASSVAAGKSETQYF	TGTGCCAGCAGCGTAGCTGCCGGTAAGAGCGAGACCCAGTACTTC
many	NA	TRBV4-1	TRBJ2-1	CASSQEGGGFYRDEQFF	TGCGCCAGCAGCCAAGAAGGGGGGGGCTTCTACAGAGATGAGCAGTTCTTC
NA	TRBD1	TRBV5-5	TRBJ1-1	CASSLTGGDEAFF	TGTGCCAGCAGCCTGACAGGGGGAGATGAAGCTTTCTTT
NA	TRBD2	TRBV27	TRBJ2-7	CAGSLHASGAYEQYF	TGTGCCGGCAGTTTGCATGCTAGCGGGGCTTACGAGCAGTACTTC
NA	TRBD1	TRBV6-6	TRBJ2-7	CASREMTGSNTEQYF	TGTGCCAGCAGAGAGATGACAGGGTCGAACACCGAGCAGTACTTC
few	NA	TRBV20-1	TRBJ2-3	CSASKGGATDTQYF	TGCAGTGCCAGCAAGGGGGGTGCCACAGATACGCAGTATTTT
NA	TRBD1	TRBV2	TRBJ2-1	CASSELVGTGFNEQFF	TGTGCCAGCAGTGAGCTAGTCGGGACAGGGTTCAATGAGCAGTTCTTC
NA	NA	TRBV25-1	TRBJ1-5	CASSDEGQPQHF	TGTGCCAGCAGTGACGAGGGTCAGCCCCAGCATTTT
few	TRBD2	TRBV15	TRBJ2-5	CATSQLTAGGSETQYF	TGTGCCACCAGCCAACTCACGGCGGGGGGTTCAGAGACCCAGTACTTC
many	NA	TRBV29-1	TRBJ2-7	CSVALNTYEQYF	TGCAGCGTTGCTCTCAACACCTACGAGCAGTACTTC
few	TRBD1	TRBV3-1	TRBJ2-7	CASSPGTGEREQYF	TGTGCCAGCAGCCCGGGGACAGGGGAACGCGAGCAGTACTTC
few	TRBD2	TRBV15	TRBJ2-1	CATQAREAPYNEQFF	TGTGCCACCCAAGCGCGGGAGGCCCCATACAATGAGCAGTTCTTC
few	NA	TRBV9	TRBJ1-1	CASSGRGSRRTEAFF	TGTGCCAGCAGCGGAAGGGGGTCCCGGAGGACTGAAGCTTTCTTT
NA	NA	TRBV6-1	TRBJ1-6	CASSQGRVVSPLHF	TGTGCCAGCAGCCAGGGTCGGGTCGTTTCACCCCTCCACTTT
few	TRBD2	TRBV7-9	TRBJ2-1	CASSSGASGSEEQFF	TGTGCCAGCAGCTCCGGGGCTAGCGGGTCCGAGGAGCAGTTCTTC
NA	NA	TRBV27	TRBJ1-5	CASSFEDNQSQHF	TGTGCCAGCAGCTTTGAAGACAATCAGTCCCAGCATTTT
NA	NA	TRBV4-1	TRBJ1-6	CASSPLTGPLGSPLHF	TGCGCCAGCAGCCCCCTGACGGGCCCTTTAGGCTCACCCCTCCACTTT